A single sample gave rise to the 13 T cell receptor beta chains below, sequenced in a study of T cells in tumors after PD-1 blockade. Only in-frame clones appear in the TCRdb table, and some are missing; sequencing was by immunoSEQ multiplex PCR. The sample shows approximately 60,000 clones, around 80% of them seen only once. Sequenced here: PBMCs, sampled before anti-PD-1 treatment. The origin of the receptors is a human donor with basal cell carcinoma.

The V call is TRBV6-5, the J call TRBJ2-1; no definite D call. V was trimmed by 0 bases and J by 5 bases, leaving 11 bases between them. CDR3 length equals 15 residues. Germline V gene sequence: CDR1 MNHEY, CDR2 SVGAGI. CDR3 in amino acids: CASSYSPVPNNEQFF. The CDR3 DNA is TGTGCCAGCAGTTACTCGCCGGTCCCCAACAATGAGCAGTTCTTC.

The CDR3 is CASSPPENPEGYTF. Here the CDR3 DNA reads TGTGCCAGCTCACCACCTGAAAACCCAGAGGGCTACACCTTC. The rearrangement uses TRBV18 and TRBJ1-2, with no clear D. Per germline, CDR1 KGHSH and CDR2 LQKENI. This CDR3 contains 14 residues. V was trimmed by 0 bases and J by 8 bases, leaving 13 bases between them.

As for this clone: Other DNA sequences of this sample code for an identical CDR3. This chain joins TRBV12-3 or TRBV12-4 and TRBJ2-3; TRBD1 matches 8 bases. The CDR3 is 13 residues long. V shed 6 bases and J 5 bases; nucleotides not matched to a gene: 4. In DNA, the CDR3 is TGTGCCAGCAGACGACAGGGGCTAGATACGCAGTATTTT. Its protein is CASRRQGLDTQYF.

The chain couples TRBV15 to TRBJ1-1; unclear D gene. Germline loops: CDR1 LNHNV, CDR2 YYDKDF (reference sequence). V lost 0 bases and J 1 base, leaving 6 bases between the germline ends. This CDR3 spans 14 amino acids. CDR3 in amino acids: CATSRDAGNTEAFF. CDR3 DNA sequence: TGTGCCACCAGCAGAGATGCCGGGAACACTGAAGCTTTCTTT.

J is TRBJ2-1 and V is TRBV11-3; 13 nucleotides align to TRBD2. The V and J ends lost 10 bases and 0 bases, in that order; junction bases with no gene match: 9. The germline V gene has CDR1 SGHNT and CDR2 YENEEA. CDR3 size: 17 residues. CDR3 region: CAIPGLAGESSYNEQFF. In DNA, the CDR3 is TGTGCCATCCCCGGACTAGCGGGGGAGAGCTCCTACAATGAGCAGTTCTTC.

V gene TRBV14 combines with J gene TRBJ1-1; D is unresolved. V was pared by 1 base and J by 5 bases, with 11 bases between. Per germline, CDR1 SGHDN and CDR2 FVKESK. This CDR3 is 14 amino acids long. The chain's CDR3 is CASSQVGGRTEAFF. The CDR3 nucleotides read TGTGCCAGCAGCCAAGTCGGAGGGCGGACTGAAGCTTTCTTT.

This clone is a singleton in its sample. The chain combines TRBV5-1 with TRBJ1-2; D might be TRBD1 (6 bases). The CDR3 spans 14 residues. Trimming pared 4 bases from V and 4 bases from J, leaving 14 bases between. Germline CDR1 and CDR2: SGHRS and YFSETQ. This CDR3 reads CASSPGQSSYGYTF. Written as DNA, the CDR3 is TGCGCCAGCAGCCCCGGACAGAGTAGCTATGGCTACACCTTC.

The rearrangement joins TRBV3-1 (or the pseudogene TRBV3-2) to TRBJ1-2; TRBD1 might be the D (6 bases). Between the trimmed V and J ends, which lost 0 bases and 5 bases, there was a span of 13 bases. Germline V CDR1 and CDR2: LGHDT, YNNKEL (reference sequence). The CDR3 is made up of 15 amino acids. The CDR3 bases are TGTGCCAGCAGCCAAGATCAGGGGACTGTGTATGGCTACACCTTC. It yields the protein CASSQDQGTVYGYTF.

The chain has TRBV5-4 and TRBJ1-2; 9 positions agree with TRBD1. Germline CDR1 SGHNT, CDR2 YYREEE (reference sequence). This CDR3 region has 17 residues. The ends lost 0 bases at V and 4 bases at J; junction bases unmatched: 10. CDR3 amino acids: CASSLAPGQGAFYGYTF. CDR3 nucleotides: TGTGCCAGCAGCTTGGCTCCGGGACAGGGCGCTTTCTATGGCTACACCTTC.

CDR3 DNA sequence: TGTGCCAGCACCGGCGGTCACAGGGGTTCTACTGGGGCCAACGTCCTGACTTTC. Translating it yields CASTGGHRGSTGANVLTF. The chain has TRBV25-1 and TRBJ2-6; 7 bases map to TRBD1. This CDR3 is 18 amino acids long. V lost 7 bases, J lost 2 bases, and 14 bases stayed unmatched. Germline values: CDR1 MGHDK, CDR2 SYGVNS.

V gene TRBV30 combines with J gene TRBJ1-3; 7 nucleotides match TRBD1. The CDR3 is 13 residues long. V was pared by 4 bases and J by 2 bases, with 2 bases of the junction left unmatched. CDR1 is GTSNPN and CDR2 is SVGIG in the germline V gene (reference sequence). The CDR3 spells CAWTQGAGNTIYF. CDR3 bases: TGTGCCTGGACGCAGGGGGCTGGAAACACCATATATTTT.

This chain connects TRBV9 to TRBJ1-2, with 10 bases identical to TRBD1. The CDR3 runs to 13 residues. The V segment lost 0 bases and the J segment 8 bases; nucleotides outside the gene matches: 1. Germline lookup yields CDR1 SGDLS and CDR2 YYNGEE. This CDR3 reads CASSVGTGGGYTF. CDR3 nucleotide sequence: TGTGCCAGCAGCGTAGGGACAGGGGGAGGCTACACCTTC.

This clone was seen a few times. The V gene is TRBV24-1, the J gene TRBJ2-1; 7 bases are a match to TRBD1. CDR1 and CDR2 (germline): KGHDR, SFDVKD. Trimming at V came to 10 bases and at J to 8 bases, leaving 7 bases not matched to a gene. CDR3 size: 12 residues. In DNA form, the CDR3 reads TGTGCCACTCAGACAGGGAAAGATGAGCAGTTCTTC. Its translation is CATQTGKDEQFF.